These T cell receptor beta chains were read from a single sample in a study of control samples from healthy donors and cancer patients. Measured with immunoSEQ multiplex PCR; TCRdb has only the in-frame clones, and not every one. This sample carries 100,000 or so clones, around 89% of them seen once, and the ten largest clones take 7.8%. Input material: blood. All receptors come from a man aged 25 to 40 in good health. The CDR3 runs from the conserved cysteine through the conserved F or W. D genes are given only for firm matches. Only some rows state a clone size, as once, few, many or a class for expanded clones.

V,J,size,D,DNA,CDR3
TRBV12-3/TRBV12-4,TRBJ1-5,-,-,TGTGCCAGCAGGCTAGAGGGGCAGCCCCAGCATTTT,CASRLEGQPQHF
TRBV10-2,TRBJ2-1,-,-,TGCGCCAGCAGCACTACAGGGGGGGGCTACAATGAGCAGTTCTTC,CASSTTGGGYNEQFF
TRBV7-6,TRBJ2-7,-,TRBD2,TGTGCCAGCAGCTTAGAGACTAGCGGACTTACCGAGCAGTACTTC,CASSLETSGLTEQYF
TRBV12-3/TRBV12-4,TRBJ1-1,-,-,TGTGCCAGCAGTGGCGGACGGAACACTGAAGCTTTCTTT,CASSGGRNTEAFF
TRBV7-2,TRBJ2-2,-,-,TGTGCCAGCAGCTTAGGGGCAGGGGCGGGCACCGGGGAGCTGTTTTTT,CASSLGAGAGTGELFF
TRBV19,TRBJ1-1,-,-,TGTGCCAGTAGTATGGAGCAGGGGTTACACACTGAAGCTTTCTTT,CASSMEQGLHTEAFF
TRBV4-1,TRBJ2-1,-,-,TGCGCCAGCAGCCCCCGGGGGGCCGTATACAATGAGCAGTTCTTC,CASSPRGAVYNEQFF
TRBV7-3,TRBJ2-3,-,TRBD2,TGTGCCAGCAGCTTTTTAGCGGGGGTGGCAGATACGCAGTATTTT,CASSFLAGVADTQYF
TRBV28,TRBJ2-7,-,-,TGTGCCAGCAGCCCCCCAGGGTCCTACGAGCAGTACTTC,CASSPPGSYEQYF
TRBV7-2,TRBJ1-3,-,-,TGTGCCAGCAGCCCAAAACATGGAAACACCATATATTTT,CASSPKHGNTIYF
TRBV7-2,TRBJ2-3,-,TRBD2,TGTGCCAGCAGCGTGCTAGCGGGAGCCCCAGATACGCAGTATTTT,CASSVLAGAPDTQYF
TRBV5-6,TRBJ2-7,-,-,TGTGCCAGCAGCTTGGGGACCCGGACTCCTACGACCTACGAGCAGTACTTC,CASSLGTRTPTTYEQYF
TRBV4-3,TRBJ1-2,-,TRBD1,TGCGCCAGCAGCCCGGGACAGGGGACTGGCTACACCTTC,CASSPGQGTGYTF
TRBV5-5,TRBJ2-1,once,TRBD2,TGTGCCAGCAGCTTAAGACTAGCGGGATACAATGAGCAGTTCTTC,CASSLRLAGYNEQFF
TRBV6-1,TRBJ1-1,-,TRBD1,TGTGCCAGCAGTGAAAGTAGGGGGACAGGGACTGCGAACACTGAAGCTTTCTTT,CASSESRGTGTANTEAFF
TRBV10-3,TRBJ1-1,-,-,TGTGCCATCAGTGAGCCGGGTTATGAAGCTTTCTTT,CAISEPGYEAFF
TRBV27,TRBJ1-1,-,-,TGTGCCAGCAGTTCAGTGAACACTGAAGCTTTCTTT,CASSSVNTEAFF
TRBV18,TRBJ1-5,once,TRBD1,TGTGCCAGCTCACCAAGTAGACAGGGAGTGGGTCAGCCCCAGCATTTT,CASSPSRQGVGQPQHF
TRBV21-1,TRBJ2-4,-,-,TGTGCCAGTCTTCCGGGACCCAACCACATTCAGTACTTC,CASLPGPNHIQYF
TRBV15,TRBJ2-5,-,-,TGTGCCACCAGCTCACTTGGGAATACAGGGACCCGAGGGACCCAGTACTTC,CATSSLGNTGTRGTQYF
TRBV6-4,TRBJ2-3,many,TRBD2,TGTGCCAGCAGTGACGGGACTAGCGGGGGGGCAGATACGCAGTATTTT,CASSDGTSGGADTQYF
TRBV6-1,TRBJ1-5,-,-,TGTGCCAGCAGTGAAGCTCGCCGGACAGGCAATCAGCCCCAGCATTTT,CASSEARRTGNQPQHF
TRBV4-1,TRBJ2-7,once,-,TGCGCCAGCAGCCAATTGTCGGCTCCGAACGAGCAGTACTTC,CASSQLSAPNEQYF
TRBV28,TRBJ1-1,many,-,TGTGCCAGCAGGCTGGGGTCAGGGGTCGGAGCTTTCTTT,CASRLGSGVGAFF
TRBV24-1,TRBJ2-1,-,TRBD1,TGTGCCACCAGACCCCGGGACAGGGGCAATGAGCAGTTCTTC,CATRPRDRGNEQFF
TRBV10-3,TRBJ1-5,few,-,TGTGCCATCAGTGAGTCGAAGGATCAGCCCCAGCATTTT,CAISESKDQPQHF
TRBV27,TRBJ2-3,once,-,TGTGCCAGCAGTCGGGACCCGGGAAACACAGATACGCAGTATTTT,CASSRDPGNTDTQYF
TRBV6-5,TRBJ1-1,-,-,TGTGCCAGCAGTTTTTCAGGGGCCACTGAAGCTTTCTTT,CASSFSGATEAFF
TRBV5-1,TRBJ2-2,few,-,TGCGCCAGCAGCTTGACACAGGTTACCACCGGGGAGCTGTTTTTT,CASSLTQVTTGELFF
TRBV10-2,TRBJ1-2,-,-,TGCGCCAGCAGTGACGGTGCCGGAGGGGCATATGGCTACACCTTC,CASSDGAGGAYGYTF
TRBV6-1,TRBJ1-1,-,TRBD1,TGTGCCAGCAGTGAACTAGGGGGCGCGTACACTGAAGCTTTCTTT,CASSELGGAYTEAFF
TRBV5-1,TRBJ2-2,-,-,TGCGCCAGCAGCTTGGAAGGGGGGGGTTACGGGGAGCTGTTTTTT,CASSLEGGGYGELFF
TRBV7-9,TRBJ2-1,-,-,TGTGCCAGCAGCTCGGGGGCTAGCAATGAGCAGTTCTTC,CASSSGASNEQFF
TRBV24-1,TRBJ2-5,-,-,TGTGCCACCAGTGATTCAGGGGAGGGGGAGACCCAGTACTTC,CATSDSGEGETQYF
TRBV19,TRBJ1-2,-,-,TGTGCCAGTAGTCCTCGGGACCGAGGGGGCTACACCTTC,CASSPRDRGGYTF
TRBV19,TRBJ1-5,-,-,TGTGCCAGTAGTATGAGGGAGGGTCAGCCCCAGCATTTT,CASSMREGQPQHF
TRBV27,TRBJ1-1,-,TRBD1,TGTGCCAGCACACATAGGGGACAGCCGAACACTGAAGCTTTCTTT,CASTHRGQPNTEAFF
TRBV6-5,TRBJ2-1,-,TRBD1,TGTGCCAGCAGTTACGCCTCCGGGACAGGGTACAATGAGCAGTTCTTC,CASSYASGTGYNEQFF
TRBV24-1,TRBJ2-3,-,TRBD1,TGTGCCACCACAGGGACAGCTACAGATACGCAGTATTTT,CATTGTATDTQYF
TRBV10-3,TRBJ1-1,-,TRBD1,TGTGCCATCAGTGGGACAGGGAGCACTGAAGCTTTCTTT,CAISGTGSTEAFF
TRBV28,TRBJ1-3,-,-,TGTGCCAGCACCTTGGGGGGCGCGGGTGGAAACACCATATATTTT,CASTLGGAGGNTIYF